Included here is one T cell receptor beta chain sequence, with context. Its antigen is currently unknown. The sample belongs to a study of long-term antiretroviral therapy in people with HIV. At the level of the study: Samples from the earliest time points predate the 2015 immediate-ART recommendation by about a decade.

V was pared by 2 bases and J by 11 bases, with 4 bases of the junction left unmatched. Germline assignment: CDR1 SGDLS and CDR2 YYNGEE. CDR3 size: 14 residues. Points from the study as a whole: Controls exceeded HIV repertoires in CDR3 length range. Diversity rose after ART but stayed below transplant donor controls.

Samples were assayed with immunoSEQ v3.0 at survey level. Repertoires were generated with immunoSEQ multiplex PCR, while TCRdb's copy carries only in-frame clones and drops some. The sample lists 7,500 to 8,500 clones, about 84% occurring once. The source was unsorted PBMCs, collected around 2.6 years before starting antiretroviral therapy. The chain is built from TRBV9 and TRBJ2-3; 14 bases line up with TRBD2. The source of this sequence is a man aged 40-49 years with HIV. DNA for the CDR3: TGTGCCAGCAGCGTCGGACTAGCGGGGGGATTGCAGTATTTT. This encodes CASSVGLAGGLQYF.